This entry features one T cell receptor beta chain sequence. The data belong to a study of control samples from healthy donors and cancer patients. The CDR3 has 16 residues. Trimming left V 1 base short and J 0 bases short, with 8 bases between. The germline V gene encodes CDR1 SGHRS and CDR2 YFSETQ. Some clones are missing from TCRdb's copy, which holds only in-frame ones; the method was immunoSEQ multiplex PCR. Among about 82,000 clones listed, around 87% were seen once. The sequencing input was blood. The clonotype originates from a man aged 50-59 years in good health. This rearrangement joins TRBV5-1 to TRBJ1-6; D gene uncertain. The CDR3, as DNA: TGCGCCAGCAGCTTGTTGGGGAGCTCCTATAATTCACCCCTCCACTTT. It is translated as CASSLLGSSYNSPLHF. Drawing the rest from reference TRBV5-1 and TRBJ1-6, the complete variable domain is KAGVTQTPRYLIKTRGQQVTLSCSPISGHRSVSWYQQTPGQGLQFLFEYFSETQRNKGNFPGRFSGRQFSNSRSEMNVSTLELGDSALYLCASSLLGSSYNSPLHFGNGTRLTVT.